This T cell receptor beta chain was recovered during a study of cytomegalovirus exposure and HLA in healthy donors. This CDR3 contains 14 residues. V shed 4 bases and J shed 5 bases, with 12 bases lying between them. Germline lookup yields CDR1 SGHDT and CDR2 YYEEEE. Study results and caveats: In a later analysis, V- and J-gene trimming of beta chains associated with a DCLRE1C missense variant, replicated independently.

For this clone: As yet, its antigen is unknown.

A multiplex PCR was run with 60 Vbeta primers and 13 Jbeta primers. Here immunoSEQ multiplex PCR was the method, and the copy in TCRdb shows in-frame clones only, minus some. The sample shows fewer than 200,000 clones, roughly 13% of them seen only once. The chain couples TRBV5-6 to TRBJ1-4; a weak D match, TRBD1 (6 bases). Sequenced: PBMCs. This TCR came from a man in his forties or fifties in good health and CMV-seropositive. The DNA for the CDR3 is TGTGCCAGCAGCCGAAGGGGGTCCAATGAAAAACTGTTTTTT. It encodes CASSRRGSNEKLFF.